Listed here are 25 T cell receptor beta chains from one sample, sequenced in a study of human T cells and chemical hapten exposure. MiXCR, applied by TCRdb to the RACE reads, yields one record per CDR3 protein. The sample shows roughly 56,000 distinct CDR3 sequences, 8.5% to 10% of them seen only once. Time point described: pre-sensitization, week 0. The treatment: therapeutic diphenylcyclopropenone sensitization with weekly scalp DPC. From whole blood left unfractionated, total RNA was extracted. The sample in question was whole blood, obtained in connection with sensitization to the hapten diphenylcyclopropenone (DPC). The source is a woman under 40 with alopecia areata. Some clones in this sample may be carry-over from other donors' samples.

The gene calls are TRBV2 and TRBJ2-7, with D perhaps TRBD1 or TRBD2 (6 bases each). CDR1 and CDR2 from the germline V gene are SNHLY and FYNNEI. The CDR3 runs to 13 residues. Between the trimmed V and J ends, which lost 8 bases and 7 bases, there was a span of 18 bases. CDR3 region: CASGRVGAGEQYF. The CDR3 bases are TGTGCCAGCGGGCGAGTGGGGGCGGGAGAGCAGTACTTC.

This clonotype has ten or more counts. V and J are TRBV6-2 or TRBV6-3 and TRBJ1-1, with 7 positions matching TRBD1. V shed 6 bases and J 9 bases; nucleotides not matched to a gene: 7. CDR3 length: 12 amino acids. Germline CDR1 is MNHEY and CDR2 is SVGEGT. The CDR3 bases are TGTGCCAGCAGCTTACAGGGGCGCCAAGCTTTCTTT. Translating gives CASSLQGRQAFF.

This clonotype was found a few times. The chain employs TRBV29-1 and TRBJ2-1, with 7 bases lining up with TRBD1. The ends lost 7 bases at V and 10 bases at J; junction bases unmatched: 10. Per germline, CDR1 SQVTM and CDR2 ANQGSEA. The CDR3 extends over 12 amino acids. This CDR3 reads CSGQQGNSEQFF. In DNA form, the CDR3 reads TGCAGCGGGCAACAGGGGAACTCAGAGCAGTTCTTC.

The gene calls are TRBV12-3 or TRBV12-4 and TRBJ2-7; 8 bases align to TRBD1. J gave up 3 bases and V 6 bases, and 13 bases lay outside the gene matches. This CDR3 is 16 amino acids long. The CDR3: CASSPRGQGAGYEQYF. The CDR3 DNA reads TGTGCCAGCAGCCCTAGGGGTCAGGGGGCAGGCTACGAGCAGTACTTC.

The V and J genes are TRBV7-2 and TRBJ1-1; 7 bases are a match to TRBD1. CDR3 size: 15 residues. Germline CDR1 SGHTA, CDR2 FQGNSA. V was pared by 5 bases and J by 10 bases, with 16 bases of the junction left unmatched. In DNA, the CDR3 is TGTGCCAGCAGCACGGACCCCGGGACAGTTCCGCCAGCTTTCTTT. This encodes CASSTDPGTVPPAFF. Using reference TRBV7-2 and TRBJ1-1 for the parts outside the CDR3, the full variable domain is GAGVSQSPSNKVTEKGKDVELRCDPISGHTALYWYRQSLGQGLEFLIYFQGNSAPDKSGLPSDRFSAERTGGSVSTLTIQRTQQEDSAVYLCASSTDPGTVPPAFFGQGTRLTVV.

The V and J genes are TRBV18 and TRBJ1-1, with 8 bases fitting TRBD1. The CDR3 spans 15 residues. In germline, CDR1 is KGHSH, CDR2 LQKENI. Trimming at V came to 1 base and at J to 3 bases, leaving 4 bases not matched to a gene. In DNA form, the CDR3 reads TGTGCCAGCTCACCACGCCTGACAGGGGACACTGAAGCTTTCTTT. Translating gives CASSPRLTGDTEAFF.

This clonotype was found a few times. The junction differs from germline at one of its ends, possibly a read error. This chain connects TRBV28 to TRBJ1-2, with 7 bases fitting TRBD1. There are 14 residues in the CDR3. The germline CDR1 and CDR2 sequences are MDHEN and SYDVKM. The CDR3 spells CASRTGTANYGDTF. The CDR3 DNA follows: TGTGCCAGCAGGACCGGGACAGCTAACTATGGCGACACCTTC.

V usage is TRBV21-1 and J usage is TRBJ1-5; TRBD1, the table's D call, was not compared with the DNA. TRBV21-1 is a pseudogene segment. The CDR3 loop spans 15 amino acids. CDR3 loop: CASSDGQAVNQPQHF. The CDR3 DNA sequence: TGTGCCAGCAGCGATGGACAGGCTGTTAATCAGCCCCAGCATTTT.

This clonotype has ten or more counts. The chain carries TRBV20-1 and TRBJ1-5, with D possibly matching TRBD1 (6 bases). CDR3 length: 13 residues. The germline gives CDR1 DFQATT, CDR2 SNEGSKA (reference sequence). V was pared by 5 bases and J by 7 bases, with 15 bases between. The CDR3 sequence is CSAGGQKRQPQHF. The CDR3, as DNA: TGCAGTGCTGGAGGACAGAAACGACAGCCCCAGCATTTT.

This clonotype was found many times. DNA of the CDR3: TGCAGTGCTAGATCCGGGAACACTGAAGCTTTCTTT. Translation gives CSARSGNTEAFF. The rearrangement links TRBV20-1 to TRBJ1-1; the D is unclear. The CDR3 is 12 amino acids. V lost 2 bases and J 1 base, leaving 5 bases between the germline ends. Germline CDR1 is DFQATT and CDR2 is SNEGSKA (reference sequence).

There are a few counts of this clonotype. The chain couples TRBV19 to TRBJ1-4, with D hard to call. V was cut by 10 bases and J by 0 bases, with 18 bases left in between. The CDR3 extends over 16 amino acids. Germline V gene lookup returns CDR1 LNHDA and CDR2 SQIVND (reference sequence). CDR3 protein: CATQGRALATNEKLFF. The CDR3 DNA reads TGTGCCACCCAAGGGCGCGCTCTTGCAACTAATGAAAAACTGTTTTTT.

This clonotype was seen at least ten times. This chain connects TRBV20-1 to TRBJ2-3; a weak D match, TRBD2 (5 bases). V gave up 1 base and J gave up 5 bases, with 13 bases separating them. The CDR3 is made up of 14 amino acids. Germline assignment: CDR1 DFQATT and CDR2 SNEGSKA (reference sequence). CDR3 DNA sequence: TGCAGTGCTAGAGCTCCCCCGGGGAGAGATACGCAGTATTTT. Amino acids: CSARAPPGRDTQYF.

This clonotype has at least ten counts. V is TRBV11-1 and J is TRBJ1-1, with D maybe TRBD1 (6 bases). V gave up 5 bases and J gave up 1 base, with 11 bases separating them. Per the germline V gene, CDR1 is SGHAT and CDR2 is FQDESV (reference sequence). The CDR3 extends over 14 amino acids. CDR3 sequence: CASSRQEKNTEAFF. The CDR3 DNA sequence: TGTGCCAGCAGCCGACAGGAGAAGAACACTGAAGCTTTCTTT.

This clonotype was seen more than once but under ten times. The J gene is TRBJ2-2, the V gene TRBV4-3; unclear D gene. Germline CDR1 reads LGHNA; CDR2 reads YSLEER. This CDR3 region has 15 residues. Trimming pared 1 base from V and 1 base from J, leaving 7 bases between. The CDR3 nucleotides read TGCGCCAGCAGCCAAGCTGGTCAGAACACCGGGGAGCTGTTTTTT. Amino acid sequence: CASSQAGQNTGELFF.

There are a few counts of this clonotype. The chain is built from TRBV5-6 and TRBJ2-7; D gene uncertain. Trimming removed 0 bases from V and 3 bases from J, with 7 bases in between. In germline, CDR1 is SGHDT, CDR2 YYEEEE. CDR3 size: 13 residues. DNA of the CDR3: TGTGCCAGCAGCTTGGTCTACAACTACGAGCAGTACTTC. This translates into CASSLVYNYEQYF.

The chain recombines TRBV30 with TRBJ1-5; D gene ambiguous. This CDR3 spans 13 amino acids. Germline V lookup: CDR1 GTSNPN, CDR2 SVGIG (reference sequence). The V end was cut by 1 base, the J end by 2 bases, with 6 bases between. The CDR3 reads CAWSGAGNQPQHF. As DNA, the CDR3 is TGTGCCTGGAGTGGGGCAGGCAATCAGCCCCAGCATTTT.

This clonotype has at least ten counts. The V gene is TRBV7-9, the J gene TRBJ2-2; D is uncertain. Per germline, CDR1 SEHNR and CDR2 FQNEAQ (reference sequence). The CDR3 totals 16 residues. Trimming removed 1 base from V and 5 bases from J, with 14 bases in between. The CDR3 loop is CASSLEVLLLTGELFF. CDR3 nucleotides: TGTGCCAGCAGCTTAGAGGTCTTATTGCTAACCGGGGAGCTGTTTTTT.

The chain combines TRBV12-3 or TRBV12-4 with TRBJ1-3; the D gene is possibly TRBD1 (5 bases). The CDR3 is made up of 15 amino acids. The ends were cut back, 5 bases at V and 0 bases at J, with 11 bases in the middle. The CDR3 region has the DNA TGTGCCAGCAGTCTCCACAGGAGCTCTGGAAACACCATATATTTT. Amino acid sequence: CASSLHRSSGNTIYF.

This chain connects TRBV12-3 or TRBV12-4 to TRBJ2-6, with TRBD2 matching over 9 bases. The CDR3 contains 18 residues. J was trimmed by 2 bases and V by 5 bases; bases with no gene match: 10. CDR3 residues: CASSAGGGGAPGANVLTF. The CDR3 DNA sequence: TGTGCCAGCAGTGCCGGAGGCGGGGGGGCCCCTGGGGCCAACGTCCTGACTTTC.

This clonotype was recorded a few times. This rearrangement joins TRBV5-4 to TRBJ2-3, with a possible D match to TRBD1 (6 bases). V was pared by 0 bases and J by 1 base, with 12 bases between. Looked up from germline, CDR1 is SGHNT and CDR2 is YYREEE (reference sequence). This CDR3 is built from 16 residues. CDR3 nucleotides: TGTGCCAGCAGCTTGGACAGGGACGTGGGCACAGATACGCAGTATTTT. Translated, it gives CASSLDRDVGTDTQYF.

This clonotype has only a few counts. V gene TRBV5-5 combines with J gene TRBJ2-3; D is perhaps TRBD2 (6 bases). Germline-derived CDR1 and CDR2 are SGHKS and YYEKEE (reference sequence). This CDR3 spans 14 amino acids. The V end lost 0 bases, the J end lost 3 bases, and 8 bases lay between the germline ends. For the CDR3, the DNA is TGTGCCAGCAGCTTGGAACTAGCAACAGATACGCAGTATTTT. It is translated as CASSLELATDTQYF. The whole variable domain, remainder taken from reference TRBV5-5 and TRBJ2-3, is DAGVTQSPTHLIKTRGQQVTLRCSPISGHKSVSWYQQVLGQGPQFIFQYYEKEERGRGNFPDRFSARQFPNYSSELNVNALLLGDSALYLCASSLELATDTQYFGPGTRLTVL.

Only a few counts were recorded for this clonotype. The V gene is TRBV12-3 or TRBV12-4, the J gene TRBJ1-4; 8 bases are a match to TRBD1. There are 17 residues in the CDR3. J lost 7 bases, V lost 5 bases, and 15 bases had no gene match. CDR3 DNA: TGTGCCAGCAGTCCAAACTCCGCAGGGGGCAAAAGTGAAAAACTGTTTTTT. It translates to CASSPNSAGGKSEKLFF.

This clonotype turned up a few times. The chain recombines TRBV6-5 with TRBJ1-1; TRBD1 matches at 7 bases. The germline V gene has CDR1 MNHEY and CDR2 SVGAGI. The CDR3 extends over 12 amino acids. Trimming cost V 6 bases and J 11 bases; bases outside gene matches: 9. The CDR3 DNA is TGTGCCAGCAGCCACGCCAAGGGGGCTGCTTTCTTT. It is translated as CASSHAKGAAFF.

The chain combines TRBV7-9 with TRBJ1-1; no reliable D call. Germline CDR1 and CDR2: SEHNR and FQNEAQ (reference sequence). CDR3 length: 13 amino acids. V lost 5 bases and J 4 bases, leaving 11 bases between the germline ends. CDR3 bases: TGTGCCAGCAGCCCTCCGGCGGGCACTGAAGCTTTCTTT. Protein sequence: CASSPPAGTEAFF. Drawing the rest from reference TRBV7-9 and TRBJ1-1, the complete variable domain is DTGVSQNPRHKITKRGQNVTFRCDPISEHNRLYWYRQTLGQGPEFLTYFQNEAQLEKSRLLSDRFSAERPKGSFSTLEIQRTEQGDSAMYLCASSPPAGTEAFFGQGTRLTVV.

This clonotype was seen repeatedly, ten times or more. The V call is TRBV10-3, the J call TRBJ1-2, with D tentatively TRBD1 (6 bases). This CDR3 has 15 residues. Germline assignment: CDR1 ENHRY and CDR2 SYGVKD. Trimming removed 2 bases from V and 0 bases from J, with 10 bases in between. The CDR3: CAISERQEPNYGYTF. CDR3 sequence (DNA): TGTGCCATCAGTGAGAGACAGGAACCTAACTATGGCTACACCTTC.